Shown below are 11 T cell receptor beta chains from a single sample sequenced in a study of CD8+ T cells in alopecia areata. cDNA reverse transcribed from extracted RNA served as the sequencing template. Only in-frame clones appear in the TCRdb table, and some are missing; sequencing was by immunoSEQ multiplex PCR. The sample consists of roughly 190,000 clones, under 80% of them appearing once. Treatment: oral pan-JAK inhibitor, 5-10 mg twice daily. The sequences come from CD4+ T cells sorted from blood, collected between weeks 49 and 50, from a patient treated with tofacitinib. Receptors originate from a human donor with alopecia areata.

V usage is TRBV2 and J usage is TRBJ2-1; D is undetermined. The CDR3 has 14 amino acids. The V gene lost 6 bases and the J gene lost 9 bases, with 18 bases spanning the gap. In germline, CDR1 is SNHLY, CDR2 FYNNEI. The DNA of the CDR3 is TGTGCCAGCAGGACCGGGTCCACTTGGGGTGAGCAGTTCTTC. Translation: CASRTGSTWGEQFF.

V and J are TRBV7-2 and TRBJ1-1; D is perhaps TRBD1 (5 bases). The germline V and J ends were trimmed by 7 bases and 8 bases, with 23 bases remaining between them. The CDR3 totals 15 residues. From germline, CDR1 is SGHTA and CDR2 FQGNSA. CDR3: CASTVQATGPGEAFF. CDR3 nucleotide sequence: TGTGCCAGCACCGTCCAAGCCACGGGGCCGGGCGAAGCTTTCTTT.

The V and J genes are TRBV29-1 and TRBJ1-1; D call uncertain. Trimming pared 7 bases from V and 0 bases from J, leaving 12 bases between. This CDR3 spans 13 amino acids. Germline assignment: CDR1 SQVTM and CDR2 ANQGSEA. The CDR3 DNA reads as TGCAGCGCTGCTGGACGGATGAACACTGAAGCTTTCTTT. This codes for CSAAGRMNTEAFF.

The rearrangement uses TRBV5-1 and TRBJ2-1; the D is unclear. Germline V gives CDR1 SGHRS, CDR2 YFSETQ. Trimming cost V 0 bases and J 6 bases, with 4 bases left between them. This CDR3 is built from 12 residues. CDR3 loop: CASSLESNEQFF. As DNA, the CDR3 is TGCGCCAGCAGCTTGGAAAGCAATGAGCAGTTCTTC.

This clone was seen a handful of times. CDR3 nucleotide sequence: TGTGCCAGCAGTGAGCGGGGGGGCTACGAGCAGTACTTC. Protein: CASSERGGYEQYF. The V and J genes are TRBV2 and TRBJ2-7; TRBD2 agrees at 9 bases. Per germline, CDR1 SNHLY and CDR2 FYNNEI. V lost 3 bases, J lost 3 bases, and 0 bases stayed unmatched. The CDR3 has 13 amino acids. Drawing the rest from reference TRBV2 and TRBJ2-7, the complete variable domain is EPEVTQTPSHQVTQMGQEVILRCVPISNHLYFYWYRQILGQKVEFLVSFYNNEISEKSEIFDDQFSVERPDGSNFTLKIRSTKLEDSAMYFCASSERGGYEQYFGPGTRLTVT.

The genes are TRBV14 and TRBJ2-2, with D perhaps TRBD1 (6 bases). Per the germline V gene, CDR1 is SGHDN and CDR2 is FVKESK. Trimming took off 3 bases at V and 3 bases at J, with 8 bases between the two ends. The CDR3 covers 14 residues. In DNA, the CDR3 is TGTGCCAGCAGCCAGACAGGTTACACCGGGGAGCTGTTTTTT. It is translated as CASSQTGYTGELFF.

This chain connects TRBV7-2 to TRBJ1-1, with a possible D match to TRBD1 (5 bases). The CDR3 is 14 residues long. CDR1 SGHTA and CDR2 FQGNSA come from the germline V gene. The V and J ends lost 0 bases and 0 bases respectively, with 5 bases between them. The DNA for the CDR3 is TGTGCCAGCAGCTTAGCAGGGGTGAACACTGAAGCTTTCTTT. Translation: CASSLAGVNTEAFF.

The gene calls are TRBV7-8 and TRBJ2-4; D tentatively reads TRBD1 or TRBD2 (5 bases each). Looked up from germline, CDR1 is SGHVS and CDR2 is FQNEAQ. The CDR3 runs 12 residues. The CDR3 here is CAVQSDRGVQYF. DNA for the CDR3: TGTGCAGTTCAAAGTGACAGAGGGGTTCAGTACTTC.

The genes are TRBV6-6 and TRBJ2-7, with D unclear. The CDR3 is 13 residues long. V was shortened by 6 bases and J by 3 bases, with 12 bases between the two germline ends. CDR1 MNHNY and CDR2 SVGAGI come from the germline V gene (reference sequence). The CDR3 region has the DNA TGTGCCAGCAGCCGCTCTCCGAACTACGAGCAGTACTTC. Translated, it gives CASSRSPNYEQYF.

This clone was counted a single time. The V gene is TRBV30, the J gene TRBJ2-2; D is ambiguous. The V gene lost 4 bases and the J gene lost 4 bases, with 4 bases spanning the gap. In germline, CDR1 is GTSNPN, CDR2 SVGIG (reference sequence). There are 11 residues in the CDR3. The CDR3 reads CAWKSTGELFF. CDR3 nucleotides: TGTGCCTGGAAGTCCACCGGGGAGCTGTTTTTT.

This rearrangement joins TRBV4-3 to TRBJ2-3, with D unclear. Germline CDR1 is LGHNA and CDR2 is YSLEER. This CDR3 contains 15 residues. V dropped 1 base and J dropped 0 bases, with 8 bases sitting between them. DNA of the CDR3: TGCGCCAGCAGCCAAGGTCGGATCAGCACAGATACGCAGTATTTT. Its translation is CASSQGRISTDTQYF.